This T cell receptor (beta chain) derives from a study of Graves' ophthalmopathy and Graves' hyperthyroidism. Overall study findings and caveats: Blood also harbored most expanded thyroid clonotypes above 0.001 frequency.

The V end was cut by 4 bases, the J end by 5 bases, with 15 bases between. In germline, CDR1 is SGHRS, CDR2 YFSETQ. The CDR3 spans 14 residues. Investigators amplified TCR beta CDR3 regions from RNA transcripts. Scientists carried out first-round RT-PCR using HTBI primers and then a second-round multiplex PCR. TCRdb called the multiplex PCR reads again in MiXCR, with one record for every CDR3 protein. The data contain a few hundred thousand distinct CDR3 sequences, about two fifths of them singletons. This clonotype was seen a handful of times. Its antigen is still unknown. The V call is TRBV5-1, the J call TRBJ1-2, with a possible D match to TRBD1 (5 bases). The TCR comes from an adult man with Graves' hyperthyroidism. The sequencing input was peripheral blood or thyroid tissue (not recorded which). The CDR3 loop reads CASSRGVREYGYTF. The CDR3 DNA reads as TGCGCCAGCAGCCGGGGGGTCCGGGAGTATGGCTACACCTTC.